These 24 T cell receptor beta chains share one sample of origin, sequenced in a study of shared clonotypes between healthy human individuals. Method: immunoSEQ multiplex PCR; TCRdb's copy keeps in-frame clones and lacks some. This table has under 1 million clones, 80% to 95% appearing once. Positive CCR7 selection of CD45RO-negative cells yielded the naive CD8 cells, and terminally differentiated effector memory CD45RA+ cells were excluded. Sequencing was done on a sample of naive CD8+ T cells sorted from blood. The source of these receptors is a man aged 25 to 40 in good health.

The chain uses TRBV7-8 and TRBJ2-5; 14 nucleotides match TRBD2. The CDR3 is 17 amino acids. CDR1 is SGHVS, CDR2 FQNEAQ, per germline. The ends lost 4 bases at V and 0 bases at J; junction bases unmatched: 4. CDR3 region: CASSSTSGRVYQETQYF. The CDR3 DNA follows: TGTGCCAGCAGCTCGACTAGCGGGAGGGTGTACCAAGAGACCCAGTACTTC.

This chain links TRBV6-5 with TRBJ2-1; D is uncertain. This CDR3 is built from 15 residues. Deletions cut 6 bases from V and 3 bases from J, with 15 bases between. CDR1 and CDR2 from the germline V gene are MNHEY and SVGAGI. CDR3 sequence: CASSKEQGYYNEQFF. The CDR3 coding sequence is TGTGCCAGCAGCAAAGAGCAAGGATACTACAATGAGCAGTTCTTC.

This clone was seen just once. This chain joins TRBV6-1 and TRBJ1-5; unclear D gene. Per the germline V gene, CDR1 is MNHNS and CDR2 is SASEGT. Trimming removed 11 bases at V and 11 bases at J, with 25 bases between. The CDR3 is 14 amino acids. CDR3: CARTRDEPGLTQHF. The CDR3 DNA sequence: TGTGCCCGAACACGAGACGAGCCGGGTCTGACCCAGCATTTT.

The chain recombines TRBV10-3 with TRBJ2-5; the D gene is possibly TRBD1 (6 bases). Per germline, CDR1 ENHRY and CDR2 SYGVKD. Trimming removed 2 bases from V and 5 bases from J, with 18 bases in between. There are 16 residues in the CDR3. In DNA, the CDR3 is TGTGCCATCAGTGAGAGGGGGTCTTTTGGCGGCGAGACCCAGTACTTC. Translated, it gives CAISERGSFGGETQYF.

The gene calls are TRBV5-1 and TRBJ2-1, with unresolved D. Germline V CDR1 and CDR2: SGHRS, YFSETQ. The V and J ends lost 0 bases and 2 bases respectively, with 6 bases between them. This CDR3 is 14 amino acids long. CDR3 sequence: CASSLVAAYNEQFF. The DNA of the CDR3 is TGCGCCAGCAGCTTGGTTGCGGCCTACAATGAGCAGTTCTTC.

This chain connects TRBV10-2 to TRBJ1-5; D is possibly TRBD1 (6 bases). CDR1 WSHSY and CDR2 SAAADI come from the germline V gene. This CDR3 comprises 17 residues. V lost 0 bases and J 6 bases, leaving 18 bases between the germline ends. This CDR3 is CASSESHSGGGFQPQHF. The CDR3 DNA reads as TGCGCCAGCAGTGAGTCCCACTCCGGGGGCGGTTTTCAGCCCCAGCATTTT.

The chain carries TRBV2 and TRBJ2-5; 13 bases align to TRBD2. CDR1 SNHLY and CDR2 FYNNEI come from the germline V gene. This CDR3 contains 17 residues. V lost 6 bases, J lost 5 bases, and 12 bases stayed unmatched. In DNA form, the CDR3 reads TGTGCCAGCAGACGGACTAGCGGGAGTGGGTTCGAGGAGACCCAGTACTTC. Residues: CASRRTSGSGFEETQYF.

This chain links TRBV10-3 with TRBJ2-7, with 9 nucleotides matching TRBD1. CDR1 is ENHRY and CDR2 is SYGVKD in the germline V gene. This CDR3 spans 16 amino acids. Trimming removed 6 bases from V and 0 bases from J; junction bases left unmatched: 9. CDR3 nucleotide sequence: TGTGCCATCAGCGGAGGACAGGGGACAAGCTCCTACGAGCAGTACTTC. Its protein product is CAISGGQGTSSYEQYF.

This clone was observed a single time. J is TRBJ2-7 and V is TRBV10-2; 13 nucleotides match TRBD2. V lost 3 bases, J lost 0 bases, and 2 bases stayed unmatched. The CDR3 extends over 16 amino acids. Germline CDR1 is WSHSY and CDR2 is SAAADI. CDR3 coding DNA: TGCGCCAGCAGTGAAGGACTAGCGGGAGCCTCCTACGAGCAGTACTTC. Residues: CASSEGLAGASYEQYF.

This chain connects TRBV6-1 to TRBJ2-3; the D is unclear. Germline values: CDR1 MNHNS, CDR2 SASEGT. The CDR3 totals 14 residues. The V and J ends lost 1 base and 2 bases respectively, with 7 bases between them. The CDR3 is CASSEGENTDTQYF. CDR3 in DNA: TGTGCCAGCAGTGAAGGAGAAAACACAGATACGCAGTATTTT.

As concerns this clone: The same CDR3 can be traced to other DNA sequences in this sample. The chain couples TRBV28 to TRBJ2-7, with a tentative D call TRBD2 (6 bases). Germline CDR1 and CDR2: MDHEN and SYDVKM. The CDR3 spans 15 residues. Trimming took off 3 bases at V and 0 bases at J, with 12 bases between the two ends. This CDR3 reads CASSFRGTSSYEQYF. The CDR3 bases are TGTGCCAGCAGTTTCCGGGGGACCAGCTCCTACGAGCAGTACTTC.

The chain combines TRBV10-3 with TRBJ1-2; D possibly corresponds to TRBD1 (6 bases). Germline values: CDR1 ENHRY, CDR2 SYGVKD. The CDR3 has 15 residues. The ends were cut back, 0 bases at V and 7 bases at J, with 15 bases in the middle. Written as DNA, the CDR3 is TGTGCCATCAGTGAGTCCAAGGGGGGTTTCGGTGGCTACACCTTC. This translates into CAISESKGGFGGYTF.

The chain employs TRBV29-1 and TRBJ1-2; 7 bases are shared with TRBD1. With V trimmed by 0 bases and J by 6 bases, 7 bases remained unmatched. The germline CDR1 and CDR2 sequences are SQVTM and ANQGSEA. This CDR3 contains 14 residues. CDR3 region: CSVEDNRGKDGYTF. CDR3 coding DNA: TGCAGCGTTGAAGATAACAGGGGAAAGGATGGCTACACCTTC.

This sequence joins TRBV13 and TRBJ2-1; 15 bases map to TRBD2. CDR1 and CDR2 (germline): PRHDT, FYEKMQ (reference sequence). The CDR3 contains 19 residues. The V segment lost 5 bases and the J segment 0 bases; nucleotides outside the gene matches: 8. Here the CDR3 reads CASSPRTSGRDSSYNEQFF. CDR3 bases: TGTGCCAGCAGCCCTCGGACTAGCGGGAGGGACAGCTCCTACAATGAGCAGTTCTTC.

This clone has just one count. The V and J genes are TRBV29-1 and TRBJ2-1, with 10 bases fitting TRBD2. This CDR3 comprises 18 residues. V lost 4 bases, J lost 9 bases, and 21 bases stayed unmatched. Germline V gene sequence: CDR1 SQVTM, CDR2 ANQGSEA. The CDR3 nucleotides are TGCAGCGTTGCGGGGGGGAGGCAGTCCCTAGCGGGAGTCAGTGAGCAGTTCTTC. It specifies CSVAGGRQSLAGVSEQFF.

The DNA of the CDR3 is TGTGCCAGCAGCGGACGTAGTGGGAGGGCCGTTAATGAGCAGTTCTTC. Its protein product is CASSGRSGRAVNEQFF. The V call is TRBV9, the J call TRBJ2-1; 7 bases agree with TRBD2. The junction had 13 bases not matched to a gene; V was cut back by 3 bases and J by 7 bases. Germline loops: CDR1 SGDLS, CDR2 YYNGEE. The CDR3 spans 16 residues. Looking up the rest from reference TRBV9 and TRBJ2-1 gives the full variable domain: DSGVTQTPKHLITATGQRVTLRCSPRSGDLSVYWYQQSLDQGLQFLIQYYNGEERAKGNILERFSAQQFPDLHSELNLSSLELGDSALYFCASSGRSGRAVNEQFFGPGTRLTVL.

This clone was observed once. The rearrangement joins TRBV18 to TRBJ2-1, with D perhaps matching TRBD1 (5 bases). Trimming stripped 4 bases from V and 8 bases from J, with 15 bases between. This CDR3 spans 14 amino acids. Germline V gene sequence: CDR1 KGHSH, CDR2 LQKENI. This chain's CDR3 is CASSLGVEGYEQFF. CDR3 nucleotide sequence: TGTGCCAGCTCACTAGGGGTTGAAGGTTATGAGCAGTTCTTC.

V and J are TRBV7-9 and TRBJ2-5, with D tentatively TRBD1 (6 bases). The CDR3 extends over 15 amino acids. CDR1 is SEHNR and CDR2 is FQNEAQ in the germline V gene (reference sequence). Trimming shortened V by 2 bases and J by 2 bases, and 12 bases separated the two germline ends. CDR3 coding DNA: TGTGCCAGCAGCTTACCCGGACAGAGACAAGAGACCCAGTACTTC. This encodes CASSLPGQRQETQYF.

This clone was picked up one time. V gene TRBV7-8 combines with J gene TRBJ2-3; 7 positions match TRBD2. V shed 5 bases and J 3 bases; nucleotides not matched to a gene: 14. The CDR3 extends over 17 amino acids. Germline values: CDR1 SGHVS, CDR2 FQNEAQ. Here the CDR3 DNA reads TGTGCCAGCAGCACCCCTGTTCGGGCAGCGGGAACAGATACGCAGTATTTT. This encodes CASSTPVRAAGTDTQYF.

V is TRBV7-8 and J is TRBJ1-1; D not resolved. The CDR3 loop spans 15 amino acids. Between the trimmed V and J ends, which lost 1 base and 0 bases, there was a span of 9 bases. Germline lookup yields CDR1 SGHVS and CDR2 FQNEAQ. CDR3 DNA: TGTGCCAGCAGCTTAGTCGGAGGCATGAACACTGAAGCTTTCTTT. Its protein is CASSLVGGMNTEAFF.

The chain links TRBV19 to TRBJ2-5; 11 bases line up with TRBD2. J was trimmed by 5 bases and V by 1 base; bases with no gene match: 6. The CDR3 covers 16 residues. Germline loops: CDR1 LNHDA, CDR2 SQIVND (reference sequence). CDR3 DNA: TGTGCCAGTAGTATAGGGACTAGCGGGCACTGGGAGACCCAGTACTTC. As protein: CASSIGTSGHWETQYF.

The chain joins TRBV14 to TRBJ2-1; D is ambiguous. The CDR3 is made up of 14 amino acids. Germline V lookup: CDR1 SGHDN, CDR2 FVKESK. Trimming took 0 bases from V and 8 from J, leaving 11 bases between them. The CDR3 here is CASSQEPYDDEQFF. The CDR3 DNA reads TGTGCCAGCAGCCAAGAGCCGTATGACGATGAGCAGTTCTTC.

V is TRBV7-8 and J is TRBJ2-6, with a tentative D call TRBD2 (5 bases). V was clipped by 0 bases and J by 0 bases, with 12 bases between them. This CDR3 contains 18 residues. Germline V gene data show CDR1 as SGHVS and CDR2 as FQNEAQ. The CDR3 nucleotides read TGTGCCAGCAGCTTAGCGGAAGGAACTAGCTCTGGGGCCAACGTCCTGACTTTC. Its protein is CASSLAEGTSSGANVLTF.

V and J are TRBV7-8 and TRBJ2-5; TRBD2 matches at 14 bases. Germline assignment: CDR1 SGHVS and CDR2 FQNEAQ. V shed 5 bases and J 4 bases; nucleotides not matched to a gene: 6. This CDR3 spans 16 amino acids. This CDR3 reads CASSRLAGGEGETQYF. DNA of the CDR3: TGTGCCAGCAGCAGACTAGCGGGAGGGGAGGGAGAGACCCAGTACTTC.